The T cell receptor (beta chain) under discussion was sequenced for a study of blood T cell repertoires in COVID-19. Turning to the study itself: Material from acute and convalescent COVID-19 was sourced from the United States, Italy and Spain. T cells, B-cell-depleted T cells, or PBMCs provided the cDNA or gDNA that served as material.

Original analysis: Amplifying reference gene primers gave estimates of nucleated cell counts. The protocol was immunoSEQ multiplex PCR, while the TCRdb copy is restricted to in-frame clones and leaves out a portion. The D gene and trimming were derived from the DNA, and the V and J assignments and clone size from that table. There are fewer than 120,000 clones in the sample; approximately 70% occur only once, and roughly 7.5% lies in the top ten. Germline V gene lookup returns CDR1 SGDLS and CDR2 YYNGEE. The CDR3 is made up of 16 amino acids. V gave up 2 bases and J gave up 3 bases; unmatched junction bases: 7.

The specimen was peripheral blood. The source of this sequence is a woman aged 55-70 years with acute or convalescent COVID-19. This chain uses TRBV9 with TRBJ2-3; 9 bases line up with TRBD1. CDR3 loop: CASSVEPGQGTDTQYF. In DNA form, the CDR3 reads TGTGCCAGCAGCGTCGAACCGGGACAGGGAACAGATACGCAGTATTTT.